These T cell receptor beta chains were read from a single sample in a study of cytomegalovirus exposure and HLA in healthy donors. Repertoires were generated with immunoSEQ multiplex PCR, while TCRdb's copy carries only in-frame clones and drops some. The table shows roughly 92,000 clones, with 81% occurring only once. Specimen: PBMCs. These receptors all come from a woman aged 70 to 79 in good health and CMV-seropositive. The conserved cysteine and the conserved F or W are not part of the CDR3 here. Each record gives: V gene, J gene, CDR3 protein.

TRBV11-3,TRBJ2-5,ASSSRTSGIIQETQY
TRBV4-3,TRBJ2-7,ASSPQAGVGEQY
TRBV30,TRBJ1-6,AWSVRGGSSRSPLH
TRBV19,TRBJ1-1,ASLRSVNTEAF
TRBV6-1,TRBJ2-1,ASSNLAGIYNEQF
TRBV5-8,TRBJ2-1,ASSSIGLPGYHNEQF
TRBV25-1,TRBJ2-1,ASSGLGNEQF
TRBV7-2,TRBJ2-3,ASSKTSGSVGTDTQY
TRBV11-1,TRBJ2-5,ASSSKREGYETQY
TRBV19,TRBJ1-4,ASSISTAEKLF
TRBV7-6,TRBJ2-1,ASSLTQNNEQF
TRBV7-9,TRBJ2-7,ASSPVISSGSYEQY
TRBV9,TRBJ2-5,ASSVGLAGGHYQETQY
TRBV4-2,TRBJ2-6,ASSQIAGVISGANVLT
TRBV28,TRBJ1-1,ASSKTRGWTEAF
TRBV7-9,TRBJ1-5,ASSPGSGPNQPQH
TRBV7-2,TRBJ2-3,ASSLVVSGDTQY
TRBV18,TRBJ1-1,ASSPLLGDLNTEAF